These 12 T cell receptor beta chains originate from one sample sequenced in a study of blood T cell repertoires in COVID-19. TCRdb keeps only in-frame clones here, not all; method: immunoSEQ multiplex PCR. The sample includes roughly 360,000 clones, roughly four fifths of them seen just once. The material sequenced was PBMCs or T cells enriched from blood (not recorded which). The receptors come from a woman aged 50 to 60 who had recovered from COVID-19.

This chain uses TRBV30 with TRBJ1-1, with D perhaps TRBD1 (5 bases). This CDR3 is built from 15 residues. Trimming pared 8 bases from V and 5 bases from J, leaving 24 bases between. CDR1 is GTSNPN, CDR2 SVGIG, per germline (reference sequence). CDR3 DNA sequence: TGTGCCCTGACACGGGGGTTAGTCGGAATTACTGAAGCTTTCTTT. Its protein product is CALTRGLVGITEAFF.

This clone was seen only once. This chain connects TRBV5-6 to TRBJ2-3; D is possibly TRBD1 (5 bases). V dropped 1 base and J dropped 1 base, with 13 bases sitting between them. The CDR3 is made up of 16 amino acids. CDR1 and CDR2 (germline): SGHDT, YYEEEE. The CDR3 region is CASSLYIQGRTDTQYF. CDR3 bases: TGTGCCAGCAGCTTGTATATCCAGGGCCGCACAGATACGCAGTATTTT. The complete variable domain, with remaining parts taken from reference TRBV5-6 and TRBJ2-3, reads DAGVTQSPTHLIKTRGQQVTLRCSPKSGHDTVSWYQQALGQGPQFIFQYYEEEERQRGNFPDRFSGHQFPNYSSELNVNALLLGDSALYLCASSLYIQGRTDTQYFGPGTRLTVL.

This clone was seen a handful of times. This chain uses TRBV12-3 or TRBV12-4 with TRBJ2-7; D unresolved. V was cut by 3 bases and J by 7 bases, with 7 bases left in between. The CDR3 consists of 11 residues. The CDR3 loop is CASSLTREQYF. DNA of the CDR3: TGTGCCAGCAGTTTGACCAGGGAGCAGTACTTC.

The chain has TRBV13 and TRBJ1-3; maybe TRBD1 (6 bases). Trimming shortened V by 4 bases and J by 2 bases, and 21 bases separated the two germline ends. The CDR3 is 18 residues long. Looked up from germline, CDR1 is PRHDT and CDR2 is FYEKMQ (reference sequence). CDR3 in amino acids: CASSSRSIQGSTGNTIYF. In DNA form, the CDR3 reads TGTGCCAGCAGCTCCAGGAGTATACAGGGATCTACTGGAAACACCATATATTTT.

This clone has a count of ten or more. The V gene is TRBV7-9, the J gene TRBJ1-1; a weak D match, TRBD1 (6 bases). Trimming shortened V by 5 bases and J by 8 bases, and 15 bases separated the two germline ends. Germline V gene data show CDR1 as SEHNR and CDR2 as FQNEAQ (reference sequence). The CDR3 has 13 residues. The CDR3: CASSETNTGEAFF. The CDR3 nucleotides read TGTGCCAGCAGCGAGACCAATACAGGGGAAGCTTTCTTT.

This sequence joins TRBV18 and TRBJ1-1; D is possibly TRBD1 (5 bases). CDR3 size: 15 residues. CDR1 and CDR2 from the germline V gene are KGHSH and LQKENI. The V end lost 6 bases, the J end lost 1 base, and 15 bases lay between the germline ends. CDR3 bases: TGTGCCAGCTCGTCAGGGTTTCAGGGGAACACTGAAGCTTTCTTT. Protein product: CASSSGFQGNTEAFF.

The chain uses TRBV18 and TRBJ2-4; weak D call: TRBD2 (5 bases). Germline V gene lookup returns CDR1 KGHSH and CDR2 LQKENI. CDR3 size: 15 residues. Trimming stripped 5 bases from V and 0 bases from J, with 11 bases between. CDR3 residues: CASSTRGLAKNIQYF. The CDR3 bases are TGTGCCAGCTCAACCAGAGGACTAGCCAAAAACATTCAGTACTTC.

The chain is built from TRBV9 and TRBJ1-2; the D gene is possibly TRBD1 (5 bases). Germline V CDR1 and CDR2: SGDLS, YYNGEE. The CDR3 spans 14 residues. The V gene lost 0 bases and the J gene lost 7 bases, with 13 bases spanning the gap. The CDR3: CASSVGQGTSGYTF. CDR3 nucleotides: TGTGCCAGCAGCGTAGGGCAGGGTACCTCTGGCTACACCTTC.

V is TRBV5-4 and J is TRBJ1-3; D not resolved. CDR1 and CDR2 from the germline V gene are SGHNT and YYREEE (reference sequence). The CDR3 has 15 residues. Trimming took off 3 bases at V and 1 base at J, with 11 bases between the two ends. This CDR3 is CASSYPGSSGNTIYF. CDR3 DNA: TGTGCCAGCAGCTACCCGGGGTCTTCTGGAAACACCATATATTTT. The whole variable domain, filled in from reference TRBV5-4 and TRBJ1-3, reads ETGVTQSPTHLIKTRGQQVTLRCSSQSGHNTVSWYQQALGQGPQFIFQYYREEENGRGNFPPRFSGLQFPNYSSELNVNALELDDSALYLCASSYPGSSGNTIYFGEGSWLTVV.

The V gene is TRBV20-1, the J gene TRBJ2-1; no definite D call. CDR1 and CDR2 (germline): DFQATT, SNEGSKA (reference sequence). The CDR3 extends over 11 amino acids. V lost 7 bases and J lost 3, with 7 bases in between. Here the CDR3 DNA reads TGCAGTGTCGACAACTACAATGAGCAGTTCTTC. This translates into CSVDNYNEQFF.

The chain employs TRBV7-6 and TRBJ1-1, with 7 bases lining up with TRBD1. Germline V CDR1 and CDR2: SGHVS, FNYEAQ. The V segment lost 1 base and the J segment 0 bases; nucleotides outside the gene matches: 8. This CDR3 region has 17 residues. CDR3 protein: CASSLGRAGGMNTEAFF. The CDR3 DNA follows: TGTGCCAGCAGCTTAGGTAGGGCAGGGGGAATGAACACTGAAGCTTTCTTT. The whole variable domain, filled in from reference TRBV7-6 and TRBJ1-1, reads GAGVSQSPRYKVTKRGQDVALRCDPISGHVSLYWYRQALGQGPEFLTYFNYEAQQDKSGLPNDRFSAERPEGSISTLTIQRTEQRDSAMYRCASSLGRAGGMNTEAFFGQGTRLTVV.

This chain uses TRBV12-5 with TRBJ1-2; D is uncertain. The germline CDR1 and CDR2 sequences are LGHNT and FRNRAP. There are 11 residues in the CDR3. V lost 2 bases and J lost 8, with 6 bases in between. The CDR3 region has the DNA TGTGCTAGTGGTTTGAACGGGGGCTACACCTTC. Translation: CASGLNGGYTF.